The 13 T cell receptor beta chains in this list originate from one sample, sequenced in a study of T cells in narcolepsy. Generated by immunoSEQ multiplex PCR, the TCRdb table keeps only in-frame clones and is missing some. Of some 30,000 clones detected, 82% appear once; the ten largest clones hold about 1.2%. The sequencing input was CD45RA- memory CD4+ T cells from PBMCs. All receptors come from a human donor with narcolepsy.

The chain recombines TRBV19 with TRBJ2-3; TRBD2 might be the D (5 bases). With 8 bases removed from V and 1 base from J, the gap between germline ends came to 16 bases. CDR3 length: 15 amino acids. Germline CDR1 and CDR2: LNHDA and SQIVND (reference sequence). As DNA, the CDR3 is TGTGCCAGTCGCCTTGCGGGCCTGGGCACAGATACGCAGTATTTT. Residues: CASRLAGLGTDTQYF.

The chain joins TRBV5-1 to TRBJ1-6; D uncertain. V dropped 0 bases and J dropped 8 bases, with 3 bases sitting between them. CDR1 is SGHRS and CDR2 is YFSETQ in the germline V gene. The length of the CDR3 is 12 residues. CDR3 protein: CASSLGYSPLHF. The CDR3 DNA reads TGCGCCAGCAGCTTGGGGTATTCACCCCTCCACTTT.

A word on this clone: One junction end does not reproduce the germline sequence, and a read error may be involved. The chain couples TRBV6-5 to TRBJ2-4; D is ambiguous. The CDR3 totals 15 residues. The germline V gene has CDR1 MNHEY and CDR2 SVGAGI. CDR3 sequence (DNA): TGTGCCATCAGTGCTGATGGGGTCGCCAAAAACATTCAGTACTTC. Encoded protein: CAISADGVAKNIQYF.

The chain couples TRBV28 to TRBJ2-1; no reliable D call. Looked up from germline, CDR1 is MDHEN and CDR2 is SYDVKM. The CDR3 is made up of 14 amino acids. V lost 5 bases to trimming and J lost 8 bases, with 16 bases between them. The chain's CDR3 is CASSPKLGNDEQFF. The DNA for the CDR3 is TGTGCCAGCAGTCCAAAATTGGGGAACGATGAGCAGTTCTTC.

The chain is built from TRBV30 and TRBJ1-2, with a weak D call TRBD1 (5 bases). V was clipped by 3 bases and J by 1 base, with 6 bases between them. CDR1 and CDR2 from the germline V gene are GTSNPN and SVGIG (reference sequence). The CDR3 has 12 residues. CDR3 nucleotide sequence: TGTGCCTGGAGGGGACTTAACTATGGCTACACCTTC. Protein: CAWRGLNYGYTF.

CDR3 protein: CASSSGGPGANVLTF. The CDR3 coding sequence is TGTGCCAGCAGCTCAGGCGGGCCTGGGGCCAACGTCCTGACTTTC. The gene calls are TRBV7-8 and TRBJ2-6, with TRBD2 as a possible D gene (5 bases). CDR3 size: 15 residues. Between the trimmed V and J ends, which lost 4 bases and 2 bases, there was a span of 9 bases. The germline gives CDR1 SGHVS, CDR2 FQNEAQ.

The rearrangement links TRBV19 to TRBJ1-5, with D unclear. Trimming removed 6 bases from V and 3 bases from J, with 9 bases in between. CDR3 size: 13 residues. Germline CDR1 reads LNHDA; CDR2 reads SQIVND (reference sequence). CDR3 amino acids: CASSPRPNQPQHF. CDR3 bases: TGTGCCAGTAGCCCTCGGCCCAATCAGCCCCAGCATTTT.

The CDR3 nucleotides read TGTGCCAGTAACCGGGACAGGGGCACCGGGGAGCTGTTTTTT. Its protein is CASNRDRGTGELFF. This chain links TRBV19 with TRBJ2-2; 10 positions agree with TRBD1. CDR1 LNHDA and CDR2 SQIVND come from the germline V gene (reference sequence). J lost 4 bases, V lost 7 bases, and 3 bases had no gene match. The CDR3 is 14 amino acids.

This chain links TRBV14 with TRBJ1-2; D unresolved. The CDR3 is 16 residues long. In germline, CDR1 is SGHDN, CDR2 FVKESK. V shed 4 bases and J shed 3 bases, with 18 bases lying between them. Written as DNA, the CDR3 is TGTGCCAGCAGCCCTAGACGTTCCCCCATTGACTATGGCTACACCTTC. Amino acids: CASSPRRSPIDYGYTF.

This rearrangement joins TRBV27 to TRBJ2-1; TRBD1 matches at 10 bases. In germline, CDR1 is MNHEY, CDR2 SMNVEV (reference sequence). This CDR3 has 15 amino acids. V lost 7 bases to trimming and J lost 5 bases; unmatched junction nucleotides: 8. CDR3 nucleotide sequence: TGTGCCAGCACCTCCCGGGACAGGGGCAACAATGAGCAGTTCTTC. It specifies CASTSRDRGNNEQFF.

The chain recombines TRBV9 with TRBJ2-3; TRBD2 is a possible D gene (5 bases). CDR1 SGDLS and CDR2 YYNGEE come from the germline V gene. The V gene lost 0 bases and the J gene lost 0 bases, with 11 bases spanning the gap. The length of the CDR3 is 16 residues. CDR3 nucleotides: TGTGCCAGCAGCGTAGAGGCGGGCGGTAGCACAGATACGCAGTATTTT. This codes for CASSVEAGGSTDTQYF.

For the CDR3, the DNA is TGTGCCAGCAAGCTAGGGGTCCCGGGGGCTGAAGCTTTCTTT. It specifies CASKLGVPGAEAFF. V and J are TRBV2 and TRBJ1-1, with D possibly matching TRBD1 (5 bases). The CDR3 is 14 residues long. V was clipped by 7 bases and J by 6 bases, with 18 bases between them. Per the germline V gene, CDR1 is SNHLY and CDR2 is FYNNEI.

This chain connects TRBV11-2 to TRBJ2-1; D perhaps matches TRBD1 (6 bases). The V and J ends lost 0 bases and 5 bases respectively, with 11 bases between them. Germline V CDR1 and CDR2: SGHAT, FQNNGV. There are 15 residues in the CDR3. The CDR3 DNA is TGTGCCAGCAGCTTAGATATCAGGGGCCACAATGAGCAGTTCTTC. Translation: CASSLDIRGHNEQFF.